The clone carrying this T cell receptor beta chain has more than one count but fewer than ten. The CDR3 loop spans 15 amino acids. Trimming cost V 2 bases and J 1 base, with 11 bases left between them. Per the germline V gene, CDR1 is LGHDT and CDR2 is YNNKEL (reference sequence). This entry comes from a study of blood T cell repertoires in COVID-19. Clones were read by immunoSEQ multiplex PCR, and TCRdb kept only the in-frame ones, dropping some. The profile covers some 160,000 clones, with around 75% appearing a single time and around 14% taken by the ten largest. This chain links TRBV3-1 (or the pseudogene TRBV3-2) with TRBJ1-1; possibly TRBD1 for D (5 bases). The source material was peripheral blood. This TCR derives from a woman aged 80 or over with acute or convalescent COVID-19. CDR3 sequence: CASSQRRGANTEAFF. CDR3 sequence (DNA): TGTGCCAGCAGCCAACGGAGGGGCGCGAACACTGAAGCTTTCTTT.